These 9 T cell receptor beta chains originate from one sample sequenced in a study of OX40 agonist ivuxolimab in advanced cancers. The method was immunoSEQ multiplex PCR; TCRdb's version includes in-frame clones alone and lacks a portion of them. The profile shows more than 75,000 clones, 75% to 90% of them singletons. The sample consisted of CD4+ or CD8+ T cells sorted from blood, taken in a trial of the OX40 agonist ivuxolimab. The receptors derive from an adult with an advanced solid tumor such as melanoma, head and neck, liver or kidney cancer.

Only a few counts were recorded for this clone. This chain links TRBV7-3 with TRBJ2-2; possibly TRBD2 for D (5 bases). CDR1 SGHTA and CDR2 FQGTGA come from the germline V gene. The V end lost 3 bases, the J end lost 2 bases, and 10 bases lay between the germline ends. This CDR3 contains 15 residues. CDR3 region: CASSFASRNTGELFF. CDR3 bases: TGTGCCAGCAGCTTTGCTAGCAGAAACACCGGGGAGCTGTTTTTT.

The rearrangement joins TRBV6-5 to TRBJ1-2; 10 bases match TRBD1. J gave up 6 bases and V 4 bases, and 2 bases lay outside the gene matches. This CDR3 region has 13 residues. Germline V gene data show CDR1 as MNHEY and CDR2 as SVGAGI. The CDR3 sequence is CASSSGQGDGYTF. The CDR3 nucleotides read TGTGCCAGCAGTTCCGGACAGGGGGATGGCTACACCTTC.

The chain couples TRBV18 to TRBJ1-1; D is possibly TRBD1 (6 bases). Per germline, CDR1 KGHSH and CDR2 LQKENI. This CDR3 is 13 amino acids long. V was cut by 6 bases and J by 5 bases, with 13 bases left in between. The CDR3 loop is CASSGRGDTEAFF. CDR3 coding DNA: TGTGCCAGCTCGGGTAGGGGGGATACTGAAGCTTTCTTT. Variable domain in full (rest from reference TRBV18 and TRBJ1-1): NAGVMQNPRHLVRRRGQEARLRCSPMKGHSHVYWYRQLPEEGLKFMVYLQKENIIDESGMPKERFSAEFPKEGPSILRIQQVVRGDSAAYFCASSGRGDTEAFFGQGTRLTVV.

This chain connects TRBV4-1 to TRBJ2-7; the D gene is possibly TRBD2 (5 bases). V was clipped by 0 bases and J by 3 bases, with 15 bases between them. CDR1 MGHRA and CDR2 YSYEKL come from the germline V gene. This CDR3 has 16 residues. Here the CDR3 DNA reads TGCGCCAGCAGCCAAGAAAAGGTCGGCGGGCGCTACGAGCAGTACTTC. Encoded protein: CASSQEKVGGRYEQYF.

This clone was picked up one time. The chain joins TRBV19 to TRBJ1-2, with 9 bases matching TRBD1. There are 14 residues in the CDR3. V shed 5 bases and J 8 bases; nucleotides not matched to a gene: 9. Germline CDR1 and CDR2: LNHDA and SQIVND (reference sequence). The CDR3 nucleotides are TGTGCCAGTAGTTCCCGGACAGGGGAGAAAGGCTACACCTTC. Its translation is CASSSRTGEKGYTF.

This clone was observed a single time. The rearrangement joins TRBV15 to TRBJ1-6; TRBD1 matches at 8 bases. V shed 2 bases and J 9 bases; nucleotides not matched to a gene: 6. The CDR3 has 15 residues. Germline CDR1 and CDR2: LNHNV and YYDKDF (reference sequence). CDR3 protein: CATSRLDREASPLHF. CDR3 DNA: TGTGCCACCAGCAGATTGGACAGGGAGGCTTCACCCCTCCACTTT. Supplemented by reference TRBV15 and TRBJ1-6, the full variable domain reads DAMVIQNPRYQVTQFGKPVTLSCSQTLNHNVMYWYQQKSSQAPKLLFHYYDKDFNNEADTPDNFQSRRPNTSFCFLDIRSPGLGDTAMYLCATSRLDREASPLHFGNGTRLTVT.

The V gene is TRBV4-1, the J gene TRBJ1-5; 7 bases agree with TRBD1. Germline CDR1 reads MGHRA; CDR2 reads YSYEKL. The CDR3 covers 15 residues. V shed 3 bases and J 1 base; nucleotides not matched to a gene: 3. In DNA, the CDR3 is TGCGCCAGCAGCCACGAGGGACAGAGCAATCAGCCCCAGCATTTT. This encodes CASSHEGQSNQPQHF.

The chain is built from TRBV5-5 and TRBJ2-3, with 10 nucleotides matching TRBD1. Germline V lookup: CDR1 SGHKS, CDR2 YYEKEE (reference sequence). V lost 5 bases and J lost 6; bases outside the gene matches: 12. CDR3 length: 16 amino acids. This chain's CDR3 is CASRGRDRGIPDTQYF. The CDR3 DNA follows: TGTGCCAGCAGGGGCCGGGACAGGGGCATTCCGGATACGCAGTATTTT.

The CDR3 DNA follows: TGTGCCAGCAGTTCAAGGAGGGCACAGGGGGTTTTAGATACGCAGTATTTT. Protein: CASSSRRAQGVLDTQYF. This chain links TRBV28 with TRBJ2-3, with 8 bases matching TRBD1. V shed 4 bases and J 5 bases; nucleotides not matched to a gene: 14. The CDR3 covers 17 residues. Germline CDR1 is MDHEN and CDR2 is SYDVKM.